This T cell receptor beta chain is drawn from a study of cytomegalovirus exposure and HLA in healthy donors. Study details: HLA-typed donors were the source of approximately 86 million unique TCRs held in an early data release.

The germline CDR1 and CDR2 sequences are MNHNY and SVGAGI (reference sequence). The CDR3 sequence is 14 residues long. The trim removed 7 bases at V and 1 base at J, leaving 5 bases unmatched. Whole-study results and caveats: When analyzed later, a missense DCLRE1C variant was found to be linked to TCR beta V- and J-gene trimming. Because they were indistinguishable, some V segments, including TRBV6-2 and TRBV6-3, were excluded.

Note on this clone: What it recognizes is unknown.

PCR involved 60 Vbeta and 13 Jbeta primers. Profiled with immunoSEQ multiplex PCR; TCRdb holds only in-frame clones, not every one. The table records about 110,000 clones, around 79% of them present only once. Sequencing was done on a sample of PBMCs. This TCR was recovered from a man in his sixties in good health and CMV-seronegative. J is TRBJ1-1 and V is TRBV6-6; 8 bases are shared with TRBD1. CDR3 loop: CASTLDRGNTEAFF. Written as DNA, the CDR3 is TGTGCCAGCACCCTAGACAGGGGGAACACTGAAGCTTTCTTT.